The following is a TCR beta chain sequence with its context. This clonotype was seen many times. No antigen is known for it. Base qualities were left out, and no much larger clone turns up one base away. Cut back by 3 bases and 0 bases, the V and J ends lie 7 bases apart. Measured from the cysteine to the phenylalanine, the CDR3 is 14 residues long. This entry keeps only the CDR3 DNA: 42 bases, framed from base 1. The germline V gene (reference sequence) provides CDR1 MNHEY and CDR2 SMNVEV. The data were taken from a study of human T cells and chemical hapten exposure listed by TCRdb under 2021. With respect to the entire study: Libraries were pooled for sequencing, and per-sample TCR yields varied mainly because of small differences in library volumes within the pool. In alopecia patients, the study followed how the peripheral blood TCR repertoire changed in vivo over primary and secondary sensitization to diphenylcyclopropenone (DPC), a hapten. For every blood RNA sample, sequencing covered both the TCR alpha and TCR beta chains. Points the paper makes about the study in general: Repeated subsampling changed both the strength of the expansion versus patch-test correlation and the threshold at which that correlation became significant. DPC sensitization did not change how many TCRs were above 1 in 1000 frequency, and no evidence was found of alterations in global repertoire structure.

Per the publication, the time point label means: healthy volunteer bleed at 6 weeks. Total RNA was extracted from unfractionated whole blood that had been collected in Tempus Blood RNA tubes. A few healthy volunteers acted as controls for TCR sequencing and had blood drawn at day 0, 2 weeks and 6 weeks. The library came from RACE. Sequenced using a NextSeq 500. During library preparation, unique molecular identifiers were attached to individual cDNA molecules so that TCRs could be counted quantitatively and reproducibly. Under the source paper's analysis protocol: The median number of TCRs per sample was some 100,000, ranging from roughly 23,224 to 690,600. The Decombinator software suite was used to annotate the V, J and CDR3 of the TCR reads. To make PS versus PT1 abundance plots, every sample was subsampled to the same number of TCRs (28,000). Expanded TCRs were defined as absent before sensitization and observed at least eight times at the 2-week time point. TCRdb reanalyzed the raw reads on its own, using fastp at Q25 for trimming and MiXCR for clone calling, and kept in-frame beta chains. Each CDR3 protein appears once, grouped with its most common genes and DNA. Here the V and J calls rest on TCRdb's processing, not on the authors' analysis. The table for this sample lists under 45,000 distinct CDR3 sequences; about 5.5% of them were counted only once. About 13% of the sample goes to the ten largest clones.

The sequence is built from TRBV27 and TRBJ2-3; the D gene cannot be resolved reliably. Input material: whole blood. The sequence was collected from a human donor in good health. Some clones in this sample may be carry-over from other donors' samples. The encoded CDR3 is CASSFPGSTDTQYF. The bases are TGTGCCAGCAGTTTTCCGGGCAGCACAGATACGCAGTATTTT.